The 19 T cell receptor beta chains in this list originate from one sample, sequenced in a study of T cell responses to AZD1222 COVID-19 vaccine. Assay: immunoSEQ multiplex PCR; the TCRdb copy retains only in-frame clones and omits some. In the table there are approximately 190,000 clones, just over 90% of which are singletons. This specimen consisted of peripheral blood, obtained 28 days after the second dose of the MenACWY control vaccine. Receptor source: an adult who received the MenACWY meningococcal vaccine as a control.

This chain connects TRBV19 to TRBJ1-3, with no clear D. CDR3 length: 16 residues. Germline loops: CDR1 LNHDA, CDR2 SQIVND (reference sequence). The V and J ends lost 3 bases and 0 bases respectively, with 12 bases between them. The CDR3 sequence: CASSIPGSLSGNTIYF. The CDR3 DNA reads as TGTGCCAGTAGTATTCCGGGCAGCCTCTCTGGAAACACCATATATTTT.

The V and J genes are TRBV7-8 and TRBJ2-7; D is perhaps TRBD2 (5 bases). This CDR3 is built from 14 residues. The germline V gene has CDR1 SGHVS and CDR2 FQNEAQ. V was trimmed by 0 bases and J by 2 bases, leaving 8 bases between them. DNA for the CDR3: TGTGCCAGCAGCTTAGCGGGAGTAACCTACGAGCAGTACTTC. Protein sequence: CASSLAGVTYEQYF. Full variable domain (rest looked up from reference TRBV7-8 and TRBJ2-7): GAGVSQSPRYKVAKRGQDVALRCDPISGHVSLFWYQQALGQGPEFLTYFQNEAQLDKSGLPSDRFFAERPEGSVSTLKIQRTQQEDSAVYLCASSLAGVTYEQYFGPGTRLTVT.

V is TRBV9 and J is TRBJ1-2; D unresolved. CDR1 is SGDLS and CDR2 is YYNGEE in the germline V gene. Trimming took 0 bases from V and 8 from J, leaving 14 bases between them. The CDR3 contains 14 residues. The CDR3 sequence is CASSVGGIGIGYTF. The CDR3 coding sequence is TGTGCCAGCAGCGTAGGAGGGATCGGTATCGGCTACACCTTC.

The rearrangement joins TRBV6-5 to TRBJ1-1, with 9 positions matching TRBD1. CDR1 and CDR2 from the germline V gene are MNHEY and SVGAGI. The CDR3 length is 14 residues. J was trimmed by 5 bases and V by 4 bases; bases with no gene match: 5. The chain's CDR3 is CASSSRTGDTEAFF. DNA of the CDR3: TGTGCCAGCAGTTCCCGGACAGGGGATACTGAAGCTTTCTTT.

The chain recombines TRBV6-6 with TRBJ1-1; no clear D. Germline CDR1 and CDR2: MNHNY and SVGAGI (reference sequence). The CDR3 consists of 13 residues. With 1 base removed from V and 9 bases from J, the gap between germline ends came to 12 bases. The CDR3 DNA is TGTGCCAGCAGTTACTATGAGGCTGGGCAAGCTTTCTTT. Translation: CASSYYEAGQAFF.

The rearrangement joins TRBV19 to TRBJ1-6; D not certain. Deletions cut 5 bases from V and 5 bases from J, with 4 bases between. This CDR3 region has 12 residues. Germline CDR1 reads LNHDA; CDR2 reads SQIVND (reference sequence). The DNA for the CDR3 is TGTGCCAGTAGTGAGCATAATTCACCCCTCCACTTT. This sequence encodes CASSEHNSPLHF.

The gene calls are TRBV29-1 and TRBJ1-4; TRBD1 matches at 7 bases. Germline lookup yields CDR1 SQVTM and CDR2 ANQGSEA. The junction had 18 bases not matched to a gene; V was cut back by 7 bases and J by 10 bases. CDR3 length: 15 residues. CDR3 sequence reads: CSAQAGAGGVGKLFF. CDR3 in DNA: TGCAGCGCCCAAGCGGGGGCAGGGGGTGTTGGAAAACTGTTTTTT.

The J gene is TRBJ2-2, the V gene TRBV5-1; the D gene is possibly TRBD2 (5 bases). V lost 3 bases and J 1 base, leaving 13 bases between the germline ends. The CDR3 loop spans 16 amino acids. Germline CDR1 and CDR2: SGHRS and YFSETQ. CDR3 DNA sequence: TGCGCCAGCAGCTCCCTTTTCGAGGGGAACACCGGGGAGCTGTTTTTT. Its protein is CASSSLFEGNTGELFF.

This clone was counted a few times. This rearrangement joins TRBV18 to TRBJ2-2; the match to TRBD2 covers 8 bases. CDR3 length: 15 residues. V gave up 0 bases and J gave up 8 bases; unmatched junction bases: 5. Germline V gene lookup returns CDR1 KGHSH and CDR2 LQKENI. CDR3: CASSPPTSGRGELFF. The CDR3 DNA sequence: TGTGCCAGCTCACCACCGACAAGCGGGAGAGGGGAGCTGTTTTTT.

The rearrangement joins TRBV27 to TRBJ2-6, with unresolved D. The CDR3 is made up of 13 amino acids. Trimming removed 7 bases at V and 3 bases at J, with 7 bases between. Germline values: CDR1 MNHEY, CDR2 SMNVEV (reference sequence). The CDR3 DNA sequence: TGTGCCAGCAAGGTTGGTGGGGCCAACGTCCTGACTTTC. Its translation is CASKVGGANVLTF.

The rearrangement joins TRBV19 to TRBJ1-4; no firm D call. Trimming took 7 bases from V and 3 from J, leaving 6 bases between them. CDR3 size: 12 residues. CDR1 is LNHDA, CDR2 SQIVND, per germline (reference sequence). CDR3 nucleotides: TGTGCCAGTACCAGAGCTAATGAAAAACTGTTTTTT. Translation gives CASTRANEKLFF.

V gene TRBV14 combines with J gene TRBJ2-1, with D unresolved. The CDR3 has 15 amino acids. V was cut by 0 bases and J by 9 bases, with 15 bases left in between. CDR1 and CDR2 (germline): SGHDN, FVKESK. CDR3 protein: CASSQETIRVGEQFF. In DNA, the CDR3 is TGTGCCAGCAGCCAAGAAACCATTAGAGTCGGTGAGCAGTTCTTC.

This chain joins TRBV7-2 and TRBJ1-2; tentatively, D is TRBD1 (5 bases). This CDR3 spans 13 amino acids. The germline gives CDR1 SGHTA, CDR2 FQGNSA. V lost 2 bases and J lost 5, with 9 bases in between. As DNA, the CDR3 is TGTGCCAGCAGCTTACAGGGTCGGTATGGCTACACCTTC. Translation: CASSLQGRYGYTF.

The chain carries TRBV19 and TRBJ2-7, with D unresolved. This CDR3 contains 14 residues. In germline, CDR1 is LNHDA, CDR2 SQIVND (reference sequence). With 2 bases removed from V and 3 bases from J, the gap between germline ends came to 11 bases. The CDR3 spells CASSIISDNYEQYF. CDR3 DNA sequence: TGTGCCAGTAGTATAATTTCTGACAACTACGAGCAGTACTTC.

V and J are TRBV5-1 and TRBJ1-1; D ambiguous. The CDR3 consists of 17 residues. CDR1 and CDR2 from the germline V gene are SGHRS and YFSETQ. Between the trimmed V and J ends, which lost 0 bases and 0 bases, there was a span of 15 bases. DNA of the CDR3: TGCGCCAGCAGCTTGGTTCCGGAGGGTGCGTTGAACACTGAAGCTTTCTTT. This gives the protein CASSLVPEGALNTEAFF. The full variable domain, completed using reference TRBV5-1 and TRBJ1-1, is KAGVTQTPRYLIKTRGQQVTLSCSPISGHRSVSWYQQTPGQGLQFLFEYFSETQRNKGNFPGRFSGRQFSNSRSEMNVSTLELGDSALYLCASSLVPEGALNTEAFFGQGTRLTVV.

In its sample, this clone was seen once. The genes are TRBV7-3 and TRBJ2-7; D ambiguous. V was shortened by 2 bases and J by 0 bases, with 5 bases between the two germline ends. Germline V gene data show CDR1 as SGHTA and CDR2 as FQGTGA. The CDR3 is 13 amino acids. The CDR3 sequence: CASSLDSSYEQYF. Written as DNA, the CDR3 is TGTGCCAGCAGCTTAGACTCCTCCTACGAGCAGTACTTC.

This clone appeared once. DNA for the CDR3: TGTGCCAGCCACCGAAACAGCGCCAGGAATACTGAAGCTTTCTTT. As protein: CASHRNSARNTEAFF. This chain uses TRBV28 with TRBJ1-1; D gene unclear. This CDR3 spans 15 amino acids. Trimming shortened V by 8 bases and J by 5 bases, and 21 bases separated the two germline ends. CDR1 MDHEN and CDR2 SYDVKM come from the germline V gene.

This chain uses TRBV5-1 with TRBJ2-7; D remains ambiguous. This CDR3 contains 13 residues. The germline V and J ends were trimmed by 1 base and 2 bases, with 7 bases remaining between them. From germline, CDR1 is SGHRS and CDR2 YFSETQ. CDR3 residues: CASSLSPTYEQYF. CDR3 DNA sequence: TGCGCCAGCAGCTTGTCACCCACCTACGAGCAGTACTTC.

The V and J genes are TRBV10-1 and TRBJ1-6, with D unresolved. CDR1 WNHNN and CDR2 SYGVQD come from the germline V gene (reference sequence). Trimming removed 0 bases at V and 10 bases at J, with 13 bases between. The CDR3 covers 15 residues. The CDR3 protein is CASSESRTPESPLHF. CDR3 coding DNA: TGCGCCAGCAGTGAGTCGCGGACTCCGGAATCACCCCTCCACTTT.